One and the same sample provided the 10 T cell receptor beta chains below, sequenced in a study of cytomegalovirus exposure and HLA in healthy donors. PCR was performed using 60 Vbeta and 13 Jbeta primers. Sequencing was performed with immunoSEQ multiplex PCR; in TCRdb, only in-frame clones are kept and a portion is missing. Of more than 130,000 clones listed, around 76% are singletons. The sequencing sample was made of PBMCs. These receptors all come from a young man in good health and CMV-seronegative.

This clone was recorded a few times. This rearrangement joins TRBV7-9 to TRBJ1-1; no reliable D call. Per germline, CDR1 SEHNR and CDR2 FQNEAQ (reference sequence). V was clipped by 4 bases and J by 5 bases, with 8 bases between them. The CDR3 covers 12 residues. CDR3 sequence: CASSYGETEAFF. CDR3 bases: TGTGCCAGCAGCTACGGAGAGACTGAAGCTTTCTTT.

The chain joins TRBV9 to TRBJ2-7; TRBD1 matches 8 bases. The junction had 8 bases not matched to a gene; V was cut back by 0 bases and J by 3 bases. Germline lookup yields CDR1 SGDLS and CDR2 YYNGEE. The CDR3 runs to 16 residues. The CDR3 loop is CASSVDPRGLIYEQYF. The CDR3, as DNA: TGTGCCAGCAGCGTAGACCCCAGGGGGCTAATCTACGAGCAGTACTTC.

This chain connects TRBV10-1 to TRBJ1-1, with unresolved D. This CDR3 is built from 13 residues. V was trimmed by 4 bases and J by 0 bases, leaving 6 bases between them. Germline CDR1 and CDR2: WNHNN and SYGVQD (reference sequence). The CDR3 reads CASSGPLNTEAFF. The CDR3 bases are TGCGCCAGCAGTGGTCCTCTGAACACTGAAGCTTTCTTT.

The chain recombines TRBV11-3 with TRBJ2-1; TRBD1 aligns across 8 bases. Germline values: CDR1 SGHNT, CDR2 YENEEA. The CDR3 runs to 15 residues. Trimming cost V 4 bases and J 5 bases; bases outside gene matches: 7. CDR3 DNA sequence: TGTGCCAGCAGCTCCGGGACAGGCCCCAACAATGAGCAGTTCTTC. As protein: CASSSGTGPNNEQFF.

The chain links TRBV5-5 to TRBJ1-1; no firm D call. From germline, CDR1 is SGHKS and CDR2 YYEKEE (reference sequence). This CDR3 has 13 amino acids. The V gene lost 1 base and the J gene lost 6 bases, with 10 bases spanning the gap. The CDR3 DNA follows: TGTGCCAGCAGCTTGCCGGCAGGCCCTGAAGCTTTCTTT. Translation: CASSLPAGPEAFF.

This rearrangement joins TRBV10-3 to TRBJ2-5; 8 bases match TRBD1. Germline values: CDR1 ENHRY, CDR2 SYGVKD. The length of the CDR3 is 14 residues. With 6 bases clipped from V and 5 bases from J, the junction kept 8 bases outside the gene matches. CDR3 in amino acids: CAISSGQGGETQYF. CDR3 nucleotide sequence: TGTGCCATCAGCTCCGGACAGGGAGGCGAGACCCAGTACTTC.

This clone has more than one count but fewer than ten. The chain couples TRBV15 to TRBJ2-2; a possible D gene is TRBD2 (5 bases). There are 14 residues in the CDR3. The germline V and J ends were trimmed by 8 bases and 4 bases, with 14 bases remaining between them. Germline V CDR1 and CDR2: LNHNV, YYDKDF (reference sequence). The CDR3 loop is CATDTSSGTGELFF. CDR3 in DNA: TGTGCCACCGACACGTCCAGCGGCACCGGGGAGCTGTTTTTT.

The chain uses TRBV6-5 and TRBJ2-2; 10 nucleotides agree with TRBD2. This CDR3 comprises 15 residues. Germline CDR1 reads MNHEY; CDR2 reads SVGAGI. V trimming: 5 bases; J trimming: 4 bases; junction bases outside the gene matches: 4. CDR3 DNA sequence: TGTGCCAGCAGTCTAGCGGGGGCCGGCACCGGGGAGCTGTTTTTT. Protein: CASSLAGAGTGELFF.

CDR3 coding DNA: TGTGCCAGCAGTTACGGCGGGGGGGCCTACGAGCAGTACTTC. Encoded protein: CASSYGGGAYEQYF. The V call is TRBV6-7, the J call TRBJ2-7; 9 bases agree with TRBD2. TRBV6-7 belongs to the ORF category, with a function that is uncertain. V lost 2 bases and J lost 2; bases outside the gene matches: 1. The CDR3 is 14 residues long.

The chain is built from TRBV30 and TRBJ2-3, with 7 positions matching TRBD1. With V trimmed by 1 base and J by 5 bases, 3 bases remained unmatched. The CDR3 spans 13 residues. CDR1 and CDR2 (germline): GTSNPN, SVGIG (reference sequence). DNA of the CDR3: TGTGCCTGGAGTGAAGGGGGCAGAGATACGCAGTATTTT. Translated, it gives CAWSEGGRDTQYF.